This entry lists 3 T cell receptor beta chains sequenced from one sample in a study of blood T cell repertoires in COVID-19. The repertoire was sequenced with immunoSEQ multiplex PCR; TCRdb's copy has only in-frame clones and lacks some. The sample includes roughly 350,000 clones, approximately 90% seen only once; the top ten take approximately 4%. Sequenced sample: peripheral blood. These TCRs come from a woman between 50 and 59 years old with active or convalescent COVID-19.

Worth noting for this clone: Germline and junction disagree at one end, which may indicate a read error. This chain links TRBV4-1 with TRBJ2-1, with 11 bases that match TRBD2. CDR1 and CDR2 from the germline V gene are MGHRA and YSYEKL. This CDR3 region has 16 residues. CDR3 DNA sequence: TGCGCCACCAGCCGCCGGGCTAGCGGGGGGTACAATGAGCAGTTCTTC. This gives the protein CATSRRASGGYNEQFF.

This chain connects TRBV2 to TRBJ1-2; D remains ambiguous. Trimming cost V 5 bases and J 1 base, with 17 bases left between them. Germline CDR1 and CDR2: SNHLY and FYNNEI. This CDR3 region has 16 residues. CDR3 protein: CASSQLPGSINYGYTF. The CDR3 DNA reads TGTGCCAGCAGTCAGCTCCCAGGAAGCATTAACTATGGCTACACCTTC.

Here the CDR3 reads CASSPRWARSYEQYF. DNA for the CDR3: TGTGCCAGCAGCCCCCGGTGGGCAAGGTCCTACGAGCAGTACTTC. The chain has TRBV5-8 and TRBJ2-7, with D unclear. CDR1 is SGHTS, CDR2 YDEGEE, per germline. Between the trimmed V and J ends, which lost 4 bases and 1 base, there was a span of 15 bases. The CDR3 has 15 amino acids.